These 26 T cell receptor beta chains came from one sample sequenced in a study of T cells after yellow fever vaccination. Each CDR3 protein gets one entry after TCRdb re-called the 5' RACE reads with MiXCR. This sample has about 150,000 distinct CDR3 sequences; about 6% occur once, and the top ten carry approximately 3%. This specimen was CD4+ T cells sorted from PBMCs, taken on the day of the first yellow fever vaccination. The source is a man aged 18 to 35 who received the YFV17D yellow fever vaccine.

This clonotype occurred many times. The CDR3 sequence: CSALQVSNQPQHF. CDR3 nucleotide sequence: TGCAGTGCCCTACAGGTTAGCAATCAGCCCCAGCATTTT. The chain employs TRBV20-1 and TRBJ1-5, with D possibly matching TRBD1 (5 bases). The CDR3 is 13 amino acids. Trimming shortened V by 6 bases and J by 0 bases, and 9 bases separated the two germline ends. CDR1 DFQATT and CDR2 SNEGSKA come from the germline V gene (reference sequence).

A word on this clonotype: At one end the junction does not follow the germline gene, possibly because of a read error. The chain links TRBV20-1 to TRBJ2-4; no firm D call. This CDR3 comprises 14 residues. The germline V gene has CDR1 DFQATT and CDR2 SNEGSKA (reference sequence). CDR3 loop: CSAREGSANNIQYF. In nucleotides, the CDR3 is TGCAGTGCTAGAGAGGGGTCGGCCAACAACATTCAGTACTTC.

This chain links TRBV4-3 with TRBJ2-7; D is undetermined. The V gene lost 0 bases and the J gene lost 2 bases, with 8 bases spanning the gap. This CDR3 has 14 amino acids. Per the germline V gene, CDR1 is LGHNA and CDR2 is YSLEER. The CDR3 DNA reads as TGCGCCAGCAGCCAAGAGATCCTGACCTACGAGCAGTACGTC. This translates into CASSQEILTYEQYV.

This sequence joins TRBV18 and TRBJ2-5; 14 bases align to TRBD2. The ends lost 3 bases at V and 2 bases at J; junction bases unmatched: 5. This CDR3 is 17 amino acids long. Germline CDR1 KGHSH, CDR2 LQKENI. CDR3 DNA: TGTGCCAGCTCACCTCGAGGGACTAGCGGGGGTCAAGAGACCCAGTACTTC. The encoded protein is CASSPRGTSGGQETQYF.

The chain carries TRBV9 and TRBJ1-4; D is undetermined. V shed 2 bases and J shed 3 bases, with 11 bases lying between them. The germline gives CDR1 SGDLS, CDR2 YYNGEE. The CDR3 sequence is 15 residues long. In DNA, the CDR3 is TGTGCCAGCAGCGTTATGGAGGGAGCTAATGAAAAACTGTTTTTT. Amino acids: CASSVMEGANEKLFF.

This clonotype was observed many times. This sequence joins TRBV4-1 and TRBJ1-4; TRBD1 agrees at 8 bases. The CDR3 spans 14 residues. Germline V lookup: CDR1 MGHRA, CDR2 YSYEKL. J gave up 8 bases and V 3 bases, and 5 bases lay outside the gene matches. CDR3 sequence (DNA): TGCGCCAGCAGCCAGGGACAGGAAGGCGAAAAACTGTTTTTT. Amino acids: CASSQGQEGEKLFF.

This clonotype appeared a few times. The chain employs TRBV5-1 and TRBJ2-5; 14 bases fit TRBD2. Looked up from germline, CDR1 is SGHRS and CDR2 is YFSETQ. With 4 bases clipped from V and 2 bases from J, the junction kept 7 bases outside the gene matches. The CDR3 loop spans 17 amino acids. CDR3 bases: TGCGCCAGCAGCCCAGGGACTAGCGGGGGCACTCAAGAGACCCAGTACTTC. It yields the protein CASSPGTSGGTQETQYF.

This clonotype was recorded at least ten times. The chain joins TRBV5-1 to TRBJ1-1; D is possibly TRBD1 (5 bases). This CDR3 is 14 amino acids long. V lost 1 base and J 5 bases, leaving 12 bases between the germline ends. CDR1 and CDR2 (germline): SGHRS, YFSETQ. The CDR3 loop reads CASSLTRGRTEAFF. CDR3 nucleotides: TGCGCCAGCAGCTTGACAAGGGGAAGGACTGAAGCTTTCTTT.

In this sample, this clonotype turned up many times. The chain uses TRBV6-5 and TRBJ2-3; D perhaps matches TRBD2 (6 bases). Germline V gives CDR1 MNHEY, CDR2 SVGAGI. The CDR3 has 17 amino acids. Trimming removed 6 bases at V and 4 bases at J, with 23 bases between. CDR3 nucleotides: TGTGCCAGCAGCTCGGACCGGGGCCGCGGGGCACCAGATACGCAGTATTTT. This encodes CASSSDRGRGAPDTQYF.

In its sample, this clonotype was seen many times. The V gene is TRBV7-3, the J gene TRBJ2-7, with a possible D match to TRBD2 (5 bases). This CDR3 is built from 16 residues. Germline V gives CDR1 SGHTA, CDR2 FQGTGA. Trimming removed 2 bases from V and 0 bases from J, with 14 bases in between. This CDR3 reads CASSLESGSPSYEQYF. CDR3 in DNA: TGTGCCAGCAGCTTAGAATCGGGGAGTCCCTCCTACGAGCAGTACTTC.

In its sample, this clonotype was seen many times. The V call is TRBV7-9, the J call TRBJ2-7; a possible D gene is TRBD1 (8 bases). V lost 3 bases and J 9 bases, leaving 18 bases between the germline ends. This CDR3 contains 14 residues. CDR1 is SEHNR and CDR2 is FQNEAQ in the germline V gene (reference sequence). As DNA, the CDR3 is TGTGCCAGCAGCTTTTACAGGGGGGGGTCCGGGCAGTACTTC. Protein sequence: CASSFYRGGSGQYF.

This clonotype was found many times. The chain links TRBV7-2 to TRBJ2-3; TRBD2 aligns across 8 bases. CDR3 length: 16 amino acids. From germline, CDR1 is SGHTA and CDR2 FQGNSA. The V gene end was trimmed by 5 bases and the J gene end by 2 bases; junction bases not matched to a gene: 9. The CDR3 protein is CASSPERGSFTDTQYF. The CDR3 nucleotides read TGTGCCAGCAGCCCCGAGCGGGGGAGTTTCACAGATACGCAGTATTTT. Based on the CDR3 plus reference TRBV7-2 and TRBJ2-3, the full variable domain is GAGVSQSPSNKVTEKGKDVELRCDPISGHTALYWYRQSLGQGLEFLIYFQGNSAPDKSGLPSDRFSAERTGGSVSTLTIQRTQQEDSAVYLCASSPERGSFTDTQYFGPGTRLTVL.

The chain combines TRBV7-6 with TRBJ2-3, with D tentatively TRBD2 (6 bases). The length of the CDR3 is 12 residues. Germline V gives CDR1 SGHVS, CDR2 FNYEAQ. V was pared by 5 bases and J by 10 bases, with 13 bases between. The CDR3 DNA reads as TGTGCCAGCAGCGCACCCCCGGGGGCGCAGTATTTT. It yields the protein CASSAPPGAQYF.

Concerning this clonotype: A much larger clone lies one base from this, so it may be a read error. DNA for the CDR3: TGTGCCAGCAGCAATCCAGCAGCTAGAGAGCAGTTCTTC. This sequence encodes CASSNPAAREQFF. The chain employs TRBV7-9 and TRBJ2-1; D uncertain. The ends were cut back, 5 bases at V and 10 bases at J, with 15 bases in the middle. The germline V gene encodes CDR1 SEHNR and CDR2 FQNEAQ (reference sequence). The CDR3 covers 13 residues.

There are many counts of this clonotype. The chain combines TRBV18 with TRBJ2-7; D gene uncertain. This CDR3 region has 14 residues. V shed 4 bases and J shed 6 bases, with 16 bases lying between them. CDR1 and CDR2 (germline): KGHSH, LQKENI. CDR3 in DNA: TGTGCCAGCTCACTCTCGGACGGATCAGGCGAGCAGTACGTC. Translation: CASSLSDGSGEQYV.

This clonotype has at least ten counts. This chain joins TRBV5-1 and TRBJ1-1; D perhaps matches TRBD1 (5 bases). Germline values: CDR1 SGHRS, CDR2 YFSETQ. The CDR3 is made up of 14 amino acids. V was shortened by 1 base and J by 4 bases, with 11 bases between the two germline ends. The chain's CDR3 is CASSLNGGGTEAFF. CDR3 sequence (DNA): TGCGCCAGCAGCTTGAACGGGGGAGGCACTGAAGCTTTCTTT.

In its sample, this clonotype was seen many times. The CDR3 region is CATSRTPSNLNEQFF. The CDR3 nucleotides are TGTGCCACCAGCAGGACGCCGAGCAACCTTAATGAGCAGTTCTTC. This sequence joins TRBV15 and TRBJ2-1; D gene uncertain. This CDR3 spans 15 amino acids. In germline, CDR1 is LNHNV, CDR2 YYDKDF (reference sequence). Trimming pared 3 bases from V and 7 bases from J, leaving 16 bases between.

This clonotype was detected ten times or more. This rearrangement joins TRBV7-3 to TRBJ2-7; D uncertain. Between the trimmed V and J ends, which lost 1 base and 3 bases, there was a span of 7 bases. The CDR3 sequence is 13 residues long. The germline V gene has CDR1 SGHTA and CDR2 FQGTGA. In nucleotides, the CDR3 is TGTGCCAGCAGCTTAAGTCAGAGCTACGAGCAGTACTTC. It codes for CASSLSQSYEQYF.

This clonotype was counted many times. The chain carries TRBV5-1 and TRBJ1-3; D gene ambiguous. The CDR3 spans 13 residues. V was pared by 4 bases and J by 7 bases, with 12 bases between. CDR1 and CDR2 from the germline V gene are SGHRS and YFSETQ. The CDR3 spells CASSKTDGNTIYF. The CDR3, as DNA: TGCGCCAGCAGCAAAACGGACGGGAACACCATATATTTT.

This clonotype was seen ten or more times. V gene TRBV20-1 combines with J gene TRBJ2-5, with a weak D call TRBD2 (5 bases). V lost 2 bases and J lost 4, with 11 bases in between. CDR1 and CDR2 (germline): DFQATT, SNEGSKA (reference sequence). This CDR3 has 13 amino acids. The CDR3 is CSARRDSRETQYF. The CDR3 DNA reads TGCAGTGCTAGACGGGATAGCCGAGAGACCCAGTACTTC.

The chain carries TRBV10-3 and TRBJ2-7; 8 bases fit TRBD1. This CDR3 contains 12 residues. Germline V CDR1 and CDR2: ENHRY, SYGVKD. Unmatched junction bases numbered 9, after V lost 10 bases and J lost 7 bases. In nucleotides, the CDR3 is TGTGCCAGTACAGGGGGACCGGGGGAGCAGTACTTC. Its protein is CASTGGPGEQYF.

This clonotype was seen at least ten times. The V gene is TRBV5-1, the J gene TRBJ2-7, with D possibly matching TRBD2 (5 bases). V shed 2 bases and J shed 7 bases, with 19 bases lying between them. Per germline, CDR1 SGHRS and CDR2 YFSETQ. CDR3 length equals 15 residues. CDR3 DNA: TGCGCCAGCAGCTTTACGGCTCAACGGACTGAAGAGCAGTACTTC. The encoded protein is CASSFTAQRTEEQYF.

This clonotype has a count of ten or more. V and J are TRBV12-3 or TRBV12-4 and TRBJ2-7; D tentatively fits TRBD1 or TRBD2 (5 bases each). This CDR3 is 14 amino acids long. Deletions cut 1 base from V and 2 bases from J, with 9 bases between. The CDR3 reads CASSLVQGPYEQYV. The CDR3 DNA follows: TGTGCCAGCAGTTTAGTTCAGGGACCCTACGAGCAGTACGTC.

The CDR3 sequence is CASSVRATTEAFF. The DNA for the CDR3 is TGTGCCAGCAGCGTCAGGGCTACCACTGAAGCTTTCTTT. The chain combines TRBV9 with TRBJ1-1, with D perhaps matching TRBD1 (5 bases). Trimming shortened V by 2 bases and J by 4 bases, and 9 bases separated the two germline ends. The CDR3 is made up of 13 amino acids. The germline V gene encodes CDR1 SGDLS and CDR2 YYNGEE.

This clonotype has a handful of counts. The chain recombines TRBV7-3 with TRBJ2-3; TRBD2 might be the D (7 bases). Germline V gene data show CDR1 as SGHTA and CDR2 as FQGTGA. The CDR3 consists of 16 residues. V shed 0 bases and J shed 0 bases, with 10 bases lying between them. CDR3: CASSLTAGASTDTQYF. DNA for the CDR3: TGTGCCAGCAGCTTAACTGCGGGGGCAAGCACAGATACGCAGTATTTT.

The chain is built from TRBV20-1 and TRBJ2-1, with 8 bases identical to TRBD2. The CDR3 extends over 15 amino acids. The junction had 3 bases not matched to a gene; V was cut back by 1 base and J by 1 base. Germline V gene sequence: CDR1 DFQATT, CDR2 SNEGSKA (reference sequence). CDR3 sequence reads: CSARVTSGSYNEQFF. DNA for the CDR3: TGCAGTGCTAGAGTAACTAGCGGTTCCTACAATGAGCAGTTCTTC.